This TCR beta chain was documented in a study of T-cell memory formation after mild COVID-19. The study's findings and limits: The study found contracting CD4+ clones mainly in CM and EM and contracting CD8+ clones in EMRA. Pre-infection memory carried some responding clones, suggesting that cross-reactive memory joined.

In regard to this clonotype: The target antigen is unknown.

A single record per CDR3 protein comes from TCRdb applying MiXCR to the 5' RACE reads. The table includes 550,000 to 600,000 distinct CDR3 sequences, approximately 21% detected once. The TCR sequence derives from an adult woman who had mild COVID-19 (a few samples of this study predate the infection). Cell type and time point are not known. The sequenced sample was PBMCs or a T cell subset sorted from them (not recorded which).

The CDR3, as DNA: TGTGCCAGCAGTTACAGGGGAGGAGATGAGCAGTTCTTC. Translated: CASSYRGGDEQFF. The V and J genes are TRBV6-2 or TRBV6-3 and TRBJ2-1; tentative D call: TRBD2 (6 bases). CDR1 is MNHEY and CDR2 is SVGEGT in the germline V gene. The germline V and J ends were trimmed by 2 bases and 8 bases, with 10 bases remaining between them. CDR3 length equals 13 residues.